Following are 22 T cell receptor beta chains from one sample sequenced in a study of cytomegalovirus exposure and HLA in healthy donors. The PCR made use of 60 Vbeta and 13 Jbeta primers. TCRdb's table, derived via immunoSEQ multiplex PCR, lists solely in-frame clones and lacks some. The sample shows approximately 120,000 clones, under 80% of them seen only once. The sample consisted of PBMCs. These receptors all stem from a man aged 40-50 years in good health and CMV-seropositive.

This clone was found once. The V call is TRBV5-4, the J call TRBJ2-3; a weak D match, TRBD1 (6 bases). This CDR3 contains 16 residues. V lost 4 bases to trimming and J lost 0 bases, with 15 bases between them. In germline, CDR1 is SGHNT, CDR2 YYREEE (reference sequence). CDR3 nucleotide sequence: TGTGCCAGCAGCAACCCCCGGACAGCTAGCACAGATACGCAGTATTTT. Its translation: CASSNPRTASTDTQYF.

This clone was seen only once. This chain joins TRBV6-5 and TRBJ1-4; no clear D gene. Trimming stripped 6 bases from V and 7 bases from J, with 12 bases between. The CDR3 extends over 13 amino acids. The V gene's germline CDR1 is MNHEY and CDR2 SVGAGI. CDR3 in DNA: TGTGCCAGCAGGTCCCGCCCGAGTGAAAAACTGTTTTTT. Protein sequence: CASRSRPSEKLFF.

A few counts support this clone. V is TRBV6-1 and J is TRBJ2-7; 12 bases map to TRBD1. The CDR3 runs 16 residues. Losses at the gene ends were 4 bases for V and 3 bases for J; bases not matched to a gene: 7. Germline loops: CDR1 MNHNS, CDR2 SASEGT. CDR3 sequence (DNA): TGTGCCAGCAGTGGGGGGGACAGGGGGCTCGGCTACGAGCAGTACTTC. Translated, it gives CASSGGDRGLGYEQYF.

J is TRBJ1-1 and V is TRBV9, with 10 bases identical to TRBD1. CDR1 is SGDLS, CDR2 YYNGEE, per germline. The CDR3 runs 18 residues. V dropped 0 bases and J dropped 3; count of bases not matched to a gene: 11. The CDR3: CASSVGLRQGARDTEAFF. CDR3 coding DNA: TGTGCCAGCAGCGTAGGTCTTCGACAGGGGGCGAGGGACACTGAAGCTTTCTTT.

V and J are TRBV25-1 and TRBJ1-2; D is unclear. Trimming left V 7 bases short and J 7 bases short, with 10 bases between. Germline V gene sequence: CDR1 MGHDK, CDR2 SYGVNS. The CDR3 loop spans 11 amino acids. CDR3 loop: CASTGFRGYTF. In nucleotides, the CDR3 is TGTGCCAGCACCGGTTTTCGTGGCTACACCTTC.

The rearrangement links TRBV6-5 to TRBJ1-6, with D perhaps TRBD1 (5 bases). The CDR3 has 15 residues. Germline values: CDR1 MNHEY, CDR2 SVGAGI. V gave up 0 bases and J gave up 13 bases, with 16 bases separating them. CDR3 bases: TGTGCCAGCAGTTACTCCGACAGCGGGGCCCTCCCCCTCCACTTT. It codes for CASSYSDSGALPLHF.

A few counts support this clone. This chain connects TRBV27 to TRBJ2-1; the D gene is possibly TRBD1 (6 bases). CDR1 is MNHEY, CDR2 SMNVEV, per germline (reference sequence). Trimming shortened V by 7 bases and J by 10 bases, and 20 bases separated the two germline ends. CDR3 length: 14 amino acids. CDR3 bases: TGTGCCAGCACCCTCGACGGGAACAGGGCGGAGCAGTTCTTC. Translation: CASTLDGNRAEQFF.

The chain employs TRBV6-1 and TRBJ2-7, with TRBD1 identical over 7 bases. Germline values: CDR1 MNHNS, CDR2 SASEGT. This CDR3 contains 15 residues. The V segment lost 0 bases and the J segment 2 bases; nucleotides outside the gene matches: 4. CDR3 residues: CASSEAVDRTYEQYF. The CDR3 DNA reads as TGTGCCAGCAGTGAAGCGGTGGACAGGACCTACGAGCAGTACTTC.

The V and J genes are TRBV5-1 and TRBJ1-4; tentative D call: TRBD1 (6 bases). Between the trimmed V and J ends, which lost 4 bases and 3 bases, there was a span of 13 bases. Looked up from germline, CDR1 is SGHRS and CDR2 is YFSETQ. The CDR3 totals 15 residues. The CDR3 here is CASSQTGKPNEKLFF. CDR3 in DNA: TGCGCCAGCAGCCAAACAGGGAAGCCTAATGAAAAACTGTTTTTT.

The V gene is TRBV19, the J gene TRBJ2-4; D not certain. This CDR3 comprises 16 residues. The germline V and J ends were trimmed by 7 bases and 0 bases, with 16 bases remaining between them. CDR1 is LNHDA and CDR2 is SQIVND in the germline V gene (reference sequence). For the CDR3, the DNA is TGTGCCAGTACCCCCAGGTTGCTGCTAGCCAAAAACATTCAGTACTTC. Its translation: CASTPRLLLAKNIQYF.

V is TRBV27 and J is TRBJ2-5; 7 nucleotides agree with TRBD1. V shed 4 bases and J 6 bases; nucleotides not matched to a gene: 11. From germline, CDR1 is MNHEY and CDR2 SMNVEV (reference sequence). This CDR3 is built from 15 residues. The CDR3 DNA sequence: TGTGCCAGCAGTTACCGGGACAGCCGAGTGCAGACCCAGTACTTC. Protein sequence: CASSYRDSRVQTQYF.

The V gene is TRBV11-3, the J gene TRBJ2-1; 7 positions agree with TRBD2. CDR3 length: 16 amino acids. Germline lookup yields CDR1 SGHNT and CDR2 YENEEA. After removal of 1 base from V and 6 bases from J, the junction contained 9 bases not matched to a gene. CDR3 coding DNA: TGTGCCAGCAGCTTAGGTAGTCAACTAGCGACCAATGAGCAGTTCTTC. This translates into CASSLGSQLATNEQFF.

V and J are TRBV7-9 and TRBJ2-6; D possibly corresponds to TRBD1 (6 bases). V was pared by 6 bases and J by 1 base, with 22 bases between. The CDR3 consists of 19 residues. Germline V gene sequence: CDR1 SEHNR, CDR2 FQNEAQ (reference sequence). The CDR3 nucleotides read TGTGCCAGCAGGTTCGGTAGTGGGACATCGGGGTCTGGGGCCAACGTCCTGACTTTC. It is translated as CASRFGSGTSGSGANVLTF. The whole variable domain, remainder taken from reference TRBV7-9 and TRBJ2-6, is DTGVSQNPRHKITKRGQNVTFRCDPISEHNRLYWYRQTLGQGPEFLTYFQNEAQLEKSRLLSDRFSAERPKGSFSTLEIQRTEQGDSAMYLCASRFGSGTSGSGANVLTFGAGSRLTVL.

The chain uses TRBV10-2 and TRBJ2-3, with D possibly matching TRBD2 (6 bases). CDR3 length: 13 residues. Germline CDR1 WSHSY, CDR2 SAAADI. With 5 bases removed from V and 4 bases from J, the gap between germline ends came to 10 bases. DNA for the CDR3: TGCGCCAGCAGTCTGGGACTTTCAGATACGCAGTATTTT. The encoded protein is CASSLGLSDTQYF.

Written as DNA, the CDR3 is TGTGCCAGCTCGAGTCAGGGGCGGGCGGGGGGGCCTATCCTGGGAGAGACCCAGTACTTC. This translates into CASSSQGRAGGPILGETQYF. The chain joins TRBV19 to TRBJ2-5; 9 nucleotides line up with TRBD2. Trimming took 9 bases from V and 4 from J; bases not matched to a gene: 27. CDR1 and CDR2 from the germline V gene are LNHDA and SQIVND (reference sequence). The CDR3 has 20 residues. Together with reference TRBV19 and TRBJ2-5, the CDR3 gives the full variable domain: DGGITQSPKYLFRKEGQNVTLSCEQNLNHDAMYWYRQDPGQGLRLIYYSQIVNDFQKGDIAEGYSVSREKKESFPLTVTSAQKNPTAFYLCASSSQGRAGGPILGETQYFGPGTRLLVL.

This chain joins TRBV25-1 and TRBJ1-2, with a possible D match to TRBD1 (6 bases). This CDR3 has 14 amino acids. Germline CDR1 reads MGHDK; CDR2 reads SYGVNS. The V and J ends lost 2 bases and 4 bases respectively, with 11 bases between them. The CDR3 nucleotides read TGTGCCAGCAGTGAAGGGGGCAGGACCTATGGCTACACCTTC. This sequence encodes CASSEGGRTYGYTF.

The chain couples TRBV9 to TRBJ1-2; the D gene is possibly TRBD1 (6 bases). CDR1 is SGDLS, CDR2 YYNGEE, per germline. The CDR3 is made up of 14 amino acids. V lost 3 bases to trimming and J lost 9 bases, with 18 bases between them. The CDR3 nucleotides read TGTGCCAGCAGCGGAGGCACAGGGCAGCGGAGCTACACCTTC. The encoded protein is CASSGGTGQRSYTF.

This clone was picked up one time. This chain uses TRBV7-2 with TRBJ1-2; 9 bases map to TRBD1. CDR3 length: 16 residues. From germline, CDR1 is SGHTA and CDR2 FQGNSA. Unmatched junction bases numbered 6, after V lost 1 base and J lost 3 bases. CDR3 DNA sequence: TGTGCCAGCAGCTTAGGGGGACAGGGAGGTGACTATGGCTACACCTTC. Translation: CASSLGGQGGDYGYTF.

The DNA of the CDR3 is TGTGCCAGTAGCACGTTGACTAATCAGCCCCAGCATTTT. Residues: CASSTLTNQPQHF. This chain joins TRBV19 and TRBJ1-5; D unclear. CDR3 length equals 13 residues. Germline V gene data show CDR1 as LNHDA and CDR2 as SQIVND (reference sequence). V was trimmed by 6 bases and J by 4 bases, leaving 10 bases between them.

This chain joins TRBV6-5 and TRBJ1-1; TRBD1 aligns across 8 bases. J was trimmed by 6 bases and V by 2 bases; bases with no gene match: 5. The CDR3 has 14 residues. The germline V gene has CDR1 MNHEY and CDR2 SVGAGI. The CDR3 protein is CASSYGDRRAEAFF. The CDR3 bases are TGTGCCAGCAGTTACGGGGACAGGAGGGCTGAAGCTTTCTTT.

This chain connects TRBV7-2 to TRBJ2-2; the match to TRBD1 covers 9 bases. With 2 bases clipped from V and 5 bases from J, the junction kept 9 bases outside the gene matches. This CDR3 contains 17 residues. CDR1 and CDR2 (germline): SGHTA, FQGNSA. The CDR3: CASSLWAGQGYTGELFF. The CDR3 DNA reads TGTGCCAGCAGCTTATGGGCTGGACAGGGGTATACCGGGGAGCTGTTTTTT.

This clone was recorded a few times. The genes are TRBV4-1 and TRBJ1-5; 7 bases map to TRBD1. The CDR3 is made up of 16 amino acids. Trimming at V came to 2 bases and at J to 4 bases, leaving 8 bases not matched to a gene. Germline V gene data show CDR1 as MGHRA and CDR2 as YSYEKL. In DNA, the CDR3 is TGCGCCAGCAGCCAACCGACCCAGGGGGTAAATCAGCCCCAGCATTTT. It specifies CASSQPTQGVNQPQHF.